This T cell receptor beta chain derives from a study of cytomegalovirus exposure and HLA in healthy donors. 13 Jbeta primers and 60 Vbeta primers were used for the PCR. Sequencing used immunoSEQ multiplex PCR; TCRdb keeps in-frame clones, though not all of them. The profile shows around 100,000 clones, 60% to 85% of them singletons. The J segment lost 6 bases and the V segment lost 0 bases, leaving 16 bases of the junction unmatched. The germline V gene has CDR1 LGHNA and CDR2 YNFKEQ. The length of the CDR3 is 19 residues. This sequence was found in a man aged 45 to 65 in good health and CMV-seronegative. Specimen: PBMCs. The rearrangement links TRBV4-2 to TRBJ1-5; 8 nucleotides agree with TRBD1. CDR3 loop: CASSQDRYRPTGVRQPQHF. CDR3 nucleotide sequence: TGTGCCAGCAGCCAAGATCGGTATCGCCCGACAGGGGTACGTCAGCCCCAGCATTTT.